This is a list of T cell receptor beta chains from one sample in a study of T cell changes during pregnancy in multiple sclerosis. Assay: immunoSEQ multiplex PCR; the TCRdb copy retains only in-frame clones and omits some. The profile covers 30,000 to 40,000 clones, with about 90% appearing a single time and 2.5% to 3.5% taken by the ten largest. Sequencing used CD4+ T cells from peripheral blood mononuclear cells, obtained in the third trimester of pregnancy. The receptor source for this set is a female donor in good health, enrolled as a control in a pregnancy study. Both conserved end residues are part of each CDR3. The D gene is left open where the match is weak. The size field is filled for only some rows; it gives once, few, many or a size class.

D	size	V	J	length	DNA	CDR3
TRBD2	.	TRBV11-2	TRBJ2-7	15	TGTGCCAGCAGCTCCCTAGCGGGGGGTGCCTACGAGCAGTACTTC	CASSSLAGGAYEQYF
TRBD2	.	TRBV19	TRBJ2-3	18	TGTGCCAGTAGTATTGGAGCGGGGGGGCTCAACCGTCCAGATACGCAGTATTTT	CASSIGAGGLNRPDTQYF
TRBD2	.	TRBV6-5	TRBJ2-1	14	TGTGCCAGCAGTCGCTCTAGCGGGGGATATGAGCAGTTCTTC	CASSRSSGGYEQFF
.	.	TRBV6-1	TRBJ2-5	12	TGTGCCAGCAGTGGAACCGGGGAGACCCAGTACTTC	CASSGTGETQYF
.	.	TRBV5-1	TRBJ2-2	17	TGCGCCAGCAGCCCGGGGGGACACTCTATAAACACCGGGGAGCTGTTTTTT	CASSPGGHSINTGELFF
.	.	TRBV4-1	TRBJ2-1	17	TGCGCCAGCAGCCAAGACCGTTCAAGGAGCTCCTACAATGAGCAGTTCTTC	CASSQDRSRSSYNEQFF
TRBD2	.	TRBV6-1	TRBJ2-7	15	TGTGCCAGCAGTACTCTAGCGGGGGCCCACTACGAGCAGTACTTC	CASSTLAGAHYEQYF
TRBD1	.	TRBV7-9	TRBJ1-5	14	TGTGCCAGCAGCTCAGGGACAGGGGTTCAGCCCCAGCATTTT	CASSSGTGVQPQHF
TRBD2	.	TRBV5-1	TRBJ2-1	15	TGCGCCAGCAGCTTGGGACTAGCGGGAGTGGTCGAGCAGTTCTTC	CASSLGLAGVVEQFF
.	.	TRBV11-2	TRBJ1-2	12	TGTGCCAGCAGCTCAGAAGGAGATGGCTACACCTTC	CASSSEGDGYTF
.	.	TRBV4-1	TRBJ2-3	15	TGCGCCAGCAGCCAAGGGCTAGCGTTCACAGATACGCAGTATTTT	CASSQGLAFTDTQYF
.	.	TRBV20-1	TRBJ2-5	11	TGCAGTGCTAGTAATCAAGAGACCCAGTACTTC	CSASNQETQYF
.	.	TRBV19	TRBJ1-5	13	TGTGCCAGTAGTGGGGGACACAATCAGCCCCAGCATTTT	CASSGGHNQPQHF
.	.	TRBV4-2	TRBJ2-1	13	TGTGCCAGCAGCCACTCGGGAGTCAATGAGCAGTTCTTC	CASSHSGVNEQFF
.	.	TRBV5-6	TRBJ2-1	12	TGTGCCAGCAGCTTGGCCACACGTGAGCAGTTCTTC	CASSLATREQFF
.	.	TRBV4-1	TRBJ1-5	16	TGCGCCAGCAGCCACCTATTCACCAAAACTAATCAGCCCCAGCATTTT	CASSHLFTKTNQPQHF
TRBD1	.	TRBV28	TRBJ1-5	18	TGTGCCAGCAGTTTATGGAAGACCCGGGGACAGGGCGCCCACCCCCAGCATTTT	CASSLWKTRGQGAHPQHF
.	.	TRBV5-4	TRBJ2-7	14	TGTGCCAGCCATGGAGGGGTCACGGGGCGCGAGCAGTACTTC	CASHGGVTGREQYF
.	.	TRBV6-5	TRBJ2-2	15	TGTGCCAGCAGTTACTCAGGGGGTAACACCGGGGAGCTGTTTTTT	CASSYSGGNTGELFF
.	.	TRBV29-1	TRBJ2-5	12	TGCAGCGTTGTGGGCAGGCAAGAGACCCAGTACTTC	CSVVGRQETQYF
TRBD1	.	TRBV11-3	TRBJ2-1	16	TGTGCCAGCAGCTCGGGTAAGGGGGCTAACTACAATGAGCAGTTCTTC	CASSSGKGANYNEQFF
TRBD1	.	TRBV7-3	TRBJ2-5	14	TGTGCCAGCAGCACCGGGACAGCTTTTGGGACCCAGTACTTC	CASSTGTAFGTQYF
.	once	TRBV28	TRBJ2-7	13	TGTGCCAGCAGTTTATCCCAATCCTACGAGCAGTACTTC	CASSLSQSYEQYF
TRBD2	.	TRBV7-3	TRBJ2-2	14	TGTGCCAGCAGCTTATGGGGGGGGACCGGGGAGCTGTTTTTT	CASSLWGGTGELFF
TRBD2	.	TRBV6-5	TRBJ2-3	16	TGTGCCAGCAGTTACGGGCTAGCGGCGAACACAGATACGCAGTATTTT	CASSYGLAANTDTQYF
TRBD1	.	TRBV6-5	TRBJ1-2	13	TGTGCCAGCGGGGGCAGGGGGCGCCGAGGCTACACCTTC	CASGGRGRRGYTF
TRBD2	.	TRBV5-6	TRBJ2-5	17	TGTGCCAGCAGCTTGGCTAGCGGGAGGGCCACCGCTAAGACCCAGTACTTC	CASSLASGRATAKTQYF
TRBD1	.	TRBV4-3	TRBJ1-2	15	TGCGCCAGCAGCCGATTGACAGGGGCCCCTGATGGCTACACCTTC	CASSRLTGAPDGYTF
.	.	TRBV6-4	TRBJ1-6	14	TGTGCCAGCAGTGAATATTCCGGGAATTCACCCCTCCACTTT	CASSEYSGNSPLHF
TRBD1	.	TRBV10-1	TRBJ2-1	15	TGCGCCAGCAGTGAGGTAAAGGGGGCATGGAATGAGCAGTTCTTC	CASSEVKGAWNEQFF
TRBD1	.	TRBV7-3	TRBJ2-1	16	TGTGCCAGCAGCTTAAAGGGACAGGGGGGCTACAATGAGCAGTTCTTC	CASSLKGQGGYNEQFF
.	.	TRBV5-4	TRBJ2-1	17	TGTGCCAGCAGCAACTCGGTGGGAACTAGCACCTACAATGAGCAGTTCTTC	CASSNSVGTSTYNEQFF
.	.	TRBV28	TRBJ2-7	12	TGTGCCAGCAGTTTGTCCGCCCGGGAGCAGTACTTC	CASSLSAREQYF
TRBD1	once	TRBV5-8	TRBJ2-1	15	TGTGCCAGCAGCTCGGGACAGACCTCCTACAATGAGCAGTTCTTC	CASSSGQTSYNEQFF
.	.	TRBV9	TRBJ2-1	13	TGTGCCAGCAGCGTAGTTGAGGGCAATGAGCAGTTCTTC	CASSVVEGNEQFF
.	.	TRBV5-4	TRBJ2-7	14	TGTGCCAGCAGCGGGGCAGGGGGACTCTACGAGCAGTACTTC	CASSGAGGLYEQYF
.	.	TRBV28	TRBJ1-2	13	TGTGCCAGCAGTTCAACAGCTAACTATGGCTACACCTTC	CASSSTANYGYTF
.	.	TRBV5-1	TRBJ2-5	16	TGCGCCAGCAGCTTGGTATCAGGGAATGGGCGAGAGACCCAGTACTTC	CASSLVSGNGRETQYF
TRBD1	.	TRBV19	TRBJ1-4	14	TGTGCCAGTCACAGCACAGGGGGCGGTGAAAAACTGTTTTTT	CASHSTGGGEKLFF
TRBD2	.	TRBV15	TRBJ2-5	15	TGTGCCACCAGCAGAGGCTTGGACGGGAGGGGGACCCAGTACTTC	CATSRGLDGRGTQYF
TRBD1	.	TRBV19	TRBJ2-3	13	TGTGCCAGTAGGGGACAGGAATTCGCTACGCAGTATTTT	CASRGQEFATQYF
TRBD1	.	TRBV2	TRBJ1-2	14	TGTGCCAGCAGGGAAAGACAGGGGCACTATGGCTACACCTTC	CASRERQGHYGYTF
TRBD2	.	TRBV5-1	TRBJ2-5	18	TGCGCCAGCAGCGATCCGGGACTAGCGGGGAGTGTGGGAGAGACCCAGTACTTC	CASSDPGLAGSVGETQYF
TRBD2	.	TRBV2	TRBJ2-1	15	TGTGCCAGCCACCGGTCTAGCGGACGGAGTAATGAGCAGTTCTTC	CASHRSSGRSNEQFF
.	.	TRBV7-9	TRBJ2-7	13	TGTGCCAGCAGCTACGACCCTAGAGACGAGCAGTACTTC	CASSYDPRDEQYF
TRBD2	.	TRBV2	TRBJ2-3	15	TGTGCCACCGGGACTAGCGGGGGGGGTGCAGATACGCAGTATTTT	CATGTSGGGADTQYF
TRBD1	.	TRBV19	TRBJ2-7	15	TGTGCCAGTAGTATCCAAGGACAGGGGACCCACGAGCAGTACTTC	CASSIQGQGTHEQYF
TRBD1	.	TRBV4-2	TRBJ1-2	15	TGTGCCAGCAGCCAAGGGGGGACAGGCCCCTATGGCTACACCTTC	CASSQGGTGPYGYTF
.	.	TRBV25-1	TRBJ2-3	13	TGTGCCAGCAGTGGGCTAGTTGCAGATACGCAGTATTTT	CASSGLVADTQYF
TRBD1	.	TRBV25-1	TRBJ2-5	14	TGTGCCAGCAGTGAATGGAAGGGGGCCGGGACCCAGTACTTC	CASSEWKGAGTQYF
.	.	TRBV10-3	TRBJ1-1	16	TGTGCCACCGGGAGGGGTCCTATAAACTTGAACACTGAAGCTTTCTTT	CATGRGPINLNTEAFF
.	.	TRBV18	TRBJ1-1	14	TGTGCCAGCTCACCACGAGATTACGGTTTTGAAGCTTTCTTT	CASSPRDYGFEAFF
TRBD2	.	TRBV28	TRBJ2-7	14	TGTGCCAGCAGGATACTAGCGGGGGGGAACGAGCAGTACTTC	CASRILAGGNEQYF
TRBD1	.	TRBV11-2	TRBJ1-3	17	TGTGCCAGCAGCTTAGATCCTGCAGGGGGTCTTGCTAACACCATATATTTT	CASSLDPAGGLANTIYF